This T cell receptor (beta chain) was retrieved from a study of T-cell reconstitution after alpha-beta-depleted transplantation in children. Unique molecular identifiers were incorporated during preparation of the TCRbeta library. TCRdb ran MiXCR on the PCR reads and lists one entry per CDR3 protein. The table has approximately 590,000 distinct CDR3 sequences, approximately 10% seen once. Germline V CDR1 and CDR2: MNHEY, SMNVEV (reference sequence). Trimming cost V 8 bases and J 0 bases, with 17 bases left between them. The CDR3 is 15 amino acids. This clonotype was seen a handful of times. The J gene is TRBJ2-7, the V gene TRBV27, with TRBD1 as a possible D gene (5 bases). This receptor was identified in a human donor who donated a stem cell graft to a child with acute myeloid leukemia. Here the sequenced sample was PBMCs from the stem cell graft donor, taken from the stem cell graft. CDR3 coding DNA: TGTGCCAGCGGGAATGGGGCTGCAACCTCCTACGAGCAGTACTTC. It encodes CASGNGAATSYEQYF.